The T cell receptor beta chain described here comes from a study of blood T cells in healthy people across ages. V was clipped by 8 bases and J by 5 bases; unmatched bases: 11. The CDR3 runs to 14 residues. Per the germline V gene, CDR1 is ENHRY and CDR2 is SYGVKD. The authors ran a second PCR of 7 to 11 cycles using a sample-barcoded 5' primer and a J-beta primer mix. Each cDNA molecule received a tag from a template-switch adaptor that had 12 random nucleotides. MiXCR, applied by TCRdb to the 5' RACE reads, yields one record per CDR3 protein. The sample has 1.5 million to 2 million distinct CDR3 sequences; approximately 50% are singletons. This clonotype was observed a handful of times.

The sample consisted of blood. This chain joins TRBV10-3 and TRBJ2-7; 8 bases map to TRBD1. This TCR was recovered from a woman aged 40 to 50 in good health. The CDR3 here is CAIRGSGQGDEQYF. The CDR3 nucleotides are TGTGCCATCCGGGGTAGTGGACAGGGTGACGAGCAGTACTTC.